The 22 T cell receptor beta chains presented below share a single source sample, sequenced in a study of spatial heterogeneity in lung cancer. The time point is: sample taken at primary tumor resection. TCRdb independently ran MiXCR on the 5' RACE reads; one entry per CDR3 protein. The sample lists fewer than 20,000 distinct CDR3 sequences, roughly 5% seen once, with 10% to 13% in the top ten. What these receptors recognize is not known. Broader study findings: The study found that expanded intratumoral alpha and beta TCR counts tracked tumor mutation counts.

This material consisted of lung tumor tissue, taken at surgery. The receptors originated from a female donor with early-stage non-small cell lung cancer.

This clonotype turned up a few times. An end of the junction differs from the germline gene, which may be a read error. Found in a library prepared for alpha chains, this beta chain is an off-target read, and its abundance has little meaning. The CDR3 protein is CVSSYRKGQLYEQYF. CDR3 in DNA: TGTGTCAGCAGTTACCGCAAGGGACAGCTCTACGAGCAGTACTTC. The gene calls are TRBV6-5 and TRBJ2-7; 7 bases align to TRBD1. CDR1 and CDR2 (germline): MNHEY, SVGAGI. This CDR3 contains 15 residues.

In the case of this clonotype: This beta chain is an off-target read within a library intended for alpha chains, so its frequency means little. The J gene is TRBJ2-1, the V gene TRBV12-3 or TRBV12-4; 9 bases are a match to TRBD2. V lost 5 bases and J lost 9; bases outside the gene matches: 8. CDR3 length equals 14 residues. For the CDR3, the DNA is TGTGCCAGCAGTCACGGGACTAGCAACGGTGAGCAGTTCTTC. Protein: CASSHGTSNGEQFF.

Notes on this clonotype: The library was built for alpha chains, so this beta chain is an off-target read and its size means little. The J gene is TRBJ1-2, the V gene TRBV12-3 or TRBV12-4; TRBD1 aligns across 7 bases. V lost 1 base to trimming and J lost 7 bases; unmatched junction nucleotides: 3. CDR3 length: 13 amino acids. The DNA of the CDR3 is TGTGCCAGCAGTTTAGGACAGGGAGGTGGCTACACCTTC. It encodes CASSLGQGGGYTF.

Comments on this clonotype: Within a library made for alpha chains, this beta chain is off target, and its count is uninformative. This sequence joins TRBV11-2 and TRBJ2-1; 11 positions match TRBD2. With 4 bases clipped from V and 7 bases from J, the junction kept 3 bases outside the gene matches. Germline CDR1 reads SGHAT; CDR2 reads FQNNGV. This CDR3 spans 14 amino acids. CDR3: CASSYSGRVNEQFF. As DNA, the CDR3 is TGTGCCAGCAGCTATAGCGGGAGGGTTAATGAGCAGTTCTTC.

About this clonotype: This beta chain is a stray read from a library made for alpha chains; its abundance is not meaningful. This CDR3 is CSARTGTGRSAGSPLHF. The CDR3 DNA reads TGCAGTGCTAGAACCGGGACAGGACGGAGCGCGGGTTCACCCCTCCACTTT. This chain connects TRBV20-1 to TRBJ1-6; 8 nucleotides align to TRBD1. Germline CDR1 is DFQATT and CDR2 is SNEGSKA (reference sequence). Unmatched junction bases numbered 15, after V lost 2 bases and J lost 9 bases. This CDR3 comprises 17 residues.

This clonotype was counted at least ten times. The library was designed around alpha chains, so this beta chain is a stray read whose abundance carries little weight. The V call is TRBV28, the J call TRBJ2-2, with D perhaps matching TRBD1 (5 bases). The CDR3 extends over 10 amino acids. Germline CDR1 reads MDHEN; CDR2 reads SYDVKM. V was trimmed by 11 bases and J by 7 bases, leaving 8 bases between them. The CDR3 reads CAAGIGELFF. The CDR3 nucleotides are TGTGCCGCAGGGATCGGGGAGCTGTTTTTT.

About this clonotype: This beta chain was picked up by a library intended for alpha chains and is off target, so its count carries little meaning. This chain uses TRBV3-1 with TRBJ1-1; 7 bases match TRBD1. This CDR3 has 15 amino acids. Germline V lookup: CDR1 LGHDT, CDR2 YNNKEL (reference sequence). With V trimmed by 1 base and J by 1 base, 3 bases remained unmatched. The CDR3 is CASSQAAGGNTEAFF. CDR3 nucleotide sequence: TGTGCCAGCAGCCAAGCGGCAGGGGGGAACACTGAAGCTTTCTTT.

This clonotype was seen at least ten times. This beta chain lies outside the target of a library built for alpha chains; its clone size means little. CDR3 sequence reads: CSARGTAAYEQYF. CDR3 nucleotide sequence: TGCAGTGCGAGGGGGACCGCCGCCTACGAGCAGTACTTC. The chain couples TRBV20-1 to TRBJ2-7; D possibly corresponds to TRBD1 (6 bases). This CDR3 has 13 amino acids. Germline V gives CDR1 DFQATT, CDR2 SNEGSKA (reference sequence). The V gene lost 6 bases and the J gene lost 2 bases, with 14 bases spanning the gap.

With regard to this clonotype: This beta chain is a stray sequence in a library constructed for alpha chains; its clone size is not meaningful. The gene calls are TRBV24-1 and TRBJ2-3; 7 bases map to TRBD2. The V gene end was trimmed by 4 bases and the J gene end by 7 bases; junction bases not matched to a gene: 7. CDR1 and CDR2 (germline): KGHDR, SFDVKD. The CDR3 loop spans 14 amino acids. The CDR3 region is CATSDPGLGYTQYF. The CDR3 DNA is TGTGCCACCAGTGACCCAGGACTAGGTTATACGCAGTATTTT.

The table lists this clonotype with many counts. Within a library made for alpha chains, this beta chain is off target, and its count is uninformative. The rearrangement joins TRBV6-5 to TRBJ2-7; D tentatively reads TRBD1 or TRBD2 (5 bases each). V lost 2 bases and J lost 2, with 10 bases in between. Germline values: CDR1 MNHEY, CDR2 SVGAGI. The length of the CDR3 is 14 residues. CDR3 sequence reads: CASSYRDGAYEQYF. CDR3 nucleotides: TGTGCCAGCAGTTACCGGGACGGAGCCTACGAGCAGTACTTC.

This clonotype has ten or more counts. Since the library was made to target alpha chains, this beta chain is a stray read and its abundance is not meaningful. The chain uses TRBV6-1 and TRBJ2-7; TRBD1 agrees at 8 bases. Germline lookup yields CDR1 MNHNS and CDR2 SASEGT. V shed 3 bases, J shed 7 bases, and the junction held 8 bases outside the gene matches. The CDR3 length is 14 residues. In nucleotides, the CDR3 is TGTGCCAGCAGTGAGGACAGGGTGCGTCTGGAGCAGTACTTC. Amino acid sequence: CASSEDRVRLEQYF.

In this sample, this clonotype turned up many times. Within a library made for alpha chains, this beta chain is off target, and its count is uninformative. The chain has TRBV3-1 and TRBJ1-1; tentatively, D is TRBD1 (6 bases). This CDR3 comprises 15 residues. The V end lost 1 base, the J end lost 3 bases, and 12 bases lay between the germline ends. CDR1 and CDR2 (germline): LGHDT, YNNKEL (reference sequence). Here the CDR3 DNA reads TGTGCCAGCAGCCAAGGCGACAGGCGATACACTGAAGCTTTCTTT. This sequence encodes CASSQGDRRYTEAFF.

A remark on this clonotype: This beta chain turned up in a library designed for alpha chains; as an off-target read, its abundance says little. The chain carries TRBV4-2 and TRBJ1-4; D is possibly TRBD1 (5 bases). Germline V gives CDR1 LGHNA, CDR2 YNFKEQ. The ends were cut back, 2 bases at V and 1 base at J, with 11 bases in the middle. The CDR3 is 16 residues long. This CDR3 reads CASSQSPGGTNEKLFF. The DNA for the CDR3 is TGTGCCAGCAGCCAAAGTCCGGGGGGAACTAATGAAAAACTGTTTTTT.

About this clonotype: For a library built for alpha chains, this beta chain is a stray read; little rests on its size. The rearrangement joins TRBV7-2 to TRBJ1-6; 7 bases line up with TRBD1. This CDR3 has 12 amino acids. Germline CDR1 and CDR2: SGHTA and FQGNSA. With 6 bases clipped from V and 9 bases from J, the junction kept 2 bases outside the gene matches. The CDR3 DNA sequence: TGTGCCAGCAGTACAGGGGTTTCACCCCTCCACTTT. Its translation: CASSTGVSPLHF.

This clonotype was picked up many times. The library was built for alpha chains, so this beta chain is an off-target read and its size means little. V is TRBV6-6 and J is TRBJ2-3; D unclear. The CDR3 is 16 amino acids. CDR1 is MNHNY, CDR2 SVGAGI, per germline (reference sequence). Trimming cost V 4 bases and J 4 bases, with 18 bases left between them. CDR3 nucleotide sequence: TGTGCCAGCAGTTCCGCTGCCGCTATAGGGCCAGATACGCAGTATTTT. Protein sequence: CASSSAAAIGPDTQYF.

This clonotype came up a few times. The library was built for alpha chains, so this beta chain is an off-target read and its size means little. The rearrangement uses TRBV3-1 and TRBJ2-1; possibly TRBD1 for D (5 bases). With 4 bases removed from V and 8 bases from J, the gap between germline ends came to 15 bases. The CDR3 extends over 14 amino acids. Germline values: CDR1 LGHDT, CDR2 YNNKEL (reference sequence). The CDR3 loop reads CASSRGAQGDEQFF. Written as DNA, the CDR3 is TGTGCCAGCAGCCGGGGTGCCCAGGGCGATGAGCAGTTCTTC.

This clonotype was counted between two and nine times. A library prepared for alpha chains yielded this beta chain as an off-target read; its size is of little meaning. This chain joins TRBV24-1 and TRBJ2-1; 14 bases agree with TRBD2. The CDR3 extends over 18 amino acids. In germline, CDR1 is KGHDR, CDR2 SFDVKD. V trimming: 9 bases; J trimming: 5 bases; junction bases outside the gene matches: 14. Here the CDR3 reads CATHTGLAGDGPHNEQFF. The CDR3, as DNA: TGTGCCACCCACACGGGACTAGCGGGAGACGGACCCCACAATGAGCAGTTCTTC.

This clonotype qualifies as large (0.1 to 1%). Since it is a stray read in a library aimed at alpha chains, this beta chain has a size that is not meaningful. The genes are TRBV9 and TRBJ2-7; TRBD2 agrees at 8 bases. The CDR3 is 14 residues long. V lost 3 bases to trimming and J lost 6 bases; unmatched junction nucleotides: 8. Germline V gives CDR1 SGDLS, CDR2 YYNGEE. This CDR3 is CASSAMDAGGEQYF. DNA for the CDR3: TGTGCCAGCAGCGCCATGGACGCGGGAGGCGAGCAGTACTTC.

This clonotype showed up just a few times. This beta chain slipped into a library made for alpha chains as a stray read, so its size is not meaningful. The J gene is TRBJ2-2, the V gene TRBV7-8; D not resolved. Deletions cut 1 base from V and 0 bases from J, with 9 bases between. Germline CDR1 reads SGHVS; CDR2 reads FQNEAQ. This CDR3 spans 16 amino acids. In nucleotides, the CDR3 is TGTGCCAGCAGCTTAGTGGCACGCGCGAACACCGGGGAGCTGTTTTTT. Its protein is CASSLVARANTGELFF.

This clonotype showed up many times. This beta chain is a stray sequence in a library constructed for alpha chains; its clone size is not meaningful. The rearrangement uses TRBV20-1 and TRBJ2-7, with TRBD2 matching 10 bases. CDR3 size: 14 residues. In germline, CDR1 is DFQATT, CDR2 SNEGSKA (reference sequence). Losses at the gene ends were 6 bases for V and 6 bases for J; bases not matched to a gene: 11. CDR3 sequence (DNA): TGCAGTGCACCCAGCGGGAGGGCCAGAGGCGAGCAGTACTTC. Translation gives CSAPSGRARGEQYF.

This clonotype was recorded many times. Since it is a stray read in a library aimed at alpha chains, this beta chain has a size that is not meaningful. V usage is TRBV20-1 and J usage is TRBJ2-7, with TRBD2 matching over 9 bases. Germline values: CDR1 DFQATT, CDR2 SNEGSKA (reference sequence). With V trimmed by 7 bases and J by 4 bases, 2 bases remained unmatched. The CDR3 spans 11 residues. The chain's CDR3 is CSGTSAYEQYF. The CDR3 coding sequence is TGCAGTGGGACTAGCGCATACGAGCAGTACTTC.

The sample holds a few counts of this clonotype. Found in a library prepared for alpha chains, this beta chain is an off-target read, and its abundance has little meaning. The chain employs TRBV7-9 and TRBJ2-5; D may be TRBD2 (5 bases). Trimming took 1 base from V and 5 from J, leaving 8 bases between them. The CDR3 runs 13 residues. In germline, CDR1 is SEHNR, CDR2 FQNEAQ (reference sequence). DNA for the CDR3: TGTGCCAGCAGCTTAGGTCCGGGGGAGACCCAGTACTTC. As protein: CASSLGPGETQYF.